The entry below describes one T cell receptor beta chain. Looked up from germline, CDR1 is LNHNV and CDR2 is YYDKDF (reference sequence). The V and J ends lost 0 bases and 2 bases respectively, with 8 bases between them. CDR3 length: 14 residues. These data come from a study of T cell changes during pregnancy in multiple sclerosis. Assay used: immunoSEQ multiplex PCR; TCRdb lists only in-frame clones, some missing. The table has 60,000 to 70,000 clones, 91% seen once. Sequenced here: peripheral blood, sampled after pregnancy. The chain couples TRBV15 to TRBJ2-7; a weak D match, TRBD2 (5 bases). This clonotype was sampled from a female donor in good health, enrolled as a control in a pregnancy study. CDR3 amino acids: CATSREQRTYEQYF. The CDR3, as DNA: TGTGCCACCAGCAGAGAACAGCGGACCTACGAGCAGTACTTC.